This TCR beta chain was sequenced for a study of tumor-infiltrating lymphocytes in primary liver carcinoma. This clonotype occurred once. The conserved phenylalanine or tryptophan is not found at the CDR3 terminus, so this likely reflects a read error. Reverse transcription of approximately 520 ng total RNA with a constant-region primer produced TCR beta cDNA. Employing slightly modified ARM-PCR, three nested multiplex PCR rounds were run, and these gave rise to the TCR beta libraries. Two initial PCR rounds of ten to eleven cycles each paired TRBV1-TRBV30 forward primers with a C-beta reverse primer. TCRdb called the multiplex PCR reads again in MiXCR, with one record for every CDR3 protein. The table records about 320,000 distinct CDR3 sequences, about 62% of them present only once. The CDR3 is 15 residues long. V was pared by 1 base and J by 7 bases, with 4 bases of the junction left unmatched.

Blood RNA was derived from unsorted whole blood, and germline DNA was extracted too. The sample consisted of peripheral blood. The J gene is TRBJ2-2, the V gene TRBV12-3 or TRBV12-4; 9 bases align to TRBD1. The TCR originated in a man in his forties with primary liver carcinoma and hepatitis B virus infection. This chain's CDR3 is CASSLGTGVIGELFL. CDR3 in DNA: TGTGCCAGCAGTTTAGGGACAGGGGTAATCGGGGAGCTGTTTCTT.